This record covers a single T cell receptor (beta chain). The PCR made use of 60 Vbeta and 13 Jbeta primers. TCRdb keeps only in-frame clones here, not all; method: immunoSEQ multiplex PCR. Counted here are 150,000 to 200,000 clones, roughly 71% occurring once; the ten biggest clones make up approximately 7%. The sample is drawn from a study of cytomegalovirus exposure and HLA in healthy donors. CDR3 length equals 14 residues. V lost 4 bases and J lost 3, with 13 bases in between. CDR1 is MNHEY and CDR2 is SVGAGI in the germline V gene. The sequence was collected from a male donor in good health and CMV-seropositive. The material sequenced was PBMCs. The gene calls are TRBV6-5 and TRBJ2-7; D possibly corresponds to TRBD1 (6 bases). CDR3 region: CASSWTAKNYEQYF. The CDR3 DNA follows: TGTGCCAGCAGTTGGACAGCAAAAAACTACGAGCAGTACTTC.